These T cell receptor beta chains were read from a single sample in a study of PD-L1 blockade in urothelial cancer. Assay used: immunoSEQ multiplex PCR; TCRdb lists only in-frame clones, some missing. Among 84,000 or so clones listed, about 83% were seen once. The source was PBMCs, collected around atezolizumab (anti-PD-L1) treatment. The receptors here all came from a man aged 55-75 years with urothelial cancer. CDR3s include the opening cysteine and the closing phenylalanine or tryptophan. Each record gives: J gene, V gene, clone size, D gene, CDR3 protein, CDR3 DNA. D genes are given only for firm matches. Size is omitted from some rows. Given values are once, few, many or a class for expanded clones.

>TRBJ1-1|TRBV7-2|.|TRBD1
CASSFGTVNTEAFF
TGTGCCAGCAGCTTTGGGACAGTGAACACTGAAGCTTTCTTT
>TRBJ1-5|TRBV7-8|.|.
CASSQGANQPQHF
TGTGCCAGCAGTCAAGGGGCCAATCAGCCCCAGCATTTT
>TRBJ2-5|TRBV4-1|.|TRBD2
CASSHAPGLAGPGGETQYF
TGCGCCAGCAGCCACGCTCCGGGACTAGCGGGACCGGGGGGAGAGACCCAGTACTTC
>TRBJ2-1|TRBV7-9|.|TRBD2
CASSDGSYRASGGLNEQFF
TGTGCCAGCAGCGACGGGTCTTATCGGGCTAGCGGGGGTCTCAATGAGCAGTTCTTC
>TRBJ2-5|TRBV10-3|.|TRBD1
CAIRPGTGGIQETQYF
TGTGCCATCAGGCCCGGGACAGGGGGTATTCAGGAGACCCAGTACTTC
>TRBJ1-4|TRBV2|.|TRBD1
CASRGGAVNEKLFF
TGTGCCAGCAGAGGGGGCGCGGTTAATGAAAAACTGTTTTTT
>TRBJ2-1|TRBV9|.|.
CASSVDVGRGGNEQFF
TGTGCCAGCAGCGTAGACGTCGGGAGAGGTGGCAATGAGCAGTTCTTC
>TRBJ1-1|TRBV10-3|few|TRBD1
CAISEDRANTEAFF
TGTGCCATCAGTGAGGACAGGGCGAACACTGAAGCTTTCTTT
>TRBJ1-4|TRBV15|.|TRBD1
CATSRGEGAGPTNEKLFF
TGTGCCACCAGCAGGGGCGAGGGGGCTGGGCCAACTAATGAAAAACTGTTTTTT
>TRBJ1-2|TRBV4-1|.|.
CASSQSGSYGYTF
TGCGCCAGCAGCCAATCCGGGTCTTATGGCTACACCTTC
>TRBJ2-4|TRBV6-1|.|.
CASVAGAKNIQYF
TGTGCCAGCGTTGCAGGAGCCAAAAACATTCAGTACTTC
>TRBJ2-6|TRBV10-2|.|.
CASGLRESGANVLTF
TGCGCCAGCGGATTAAGGGAGTCTGGGGCCAACGTCCTGACTTTC
>TRBJ1-5|TRBV19|.|TRBD1
CASTMDRRDQPQHF
TGTGCCAGTACTATGGACAGGAGGGATCAGCCCCAGCATTTT
>TRBJ2-7|TRBV18|.|TRBD1
CASSAQGARYEQYF
TGTGCCAGCTCAGCACAGGGGGCGCGGTACGAGCAGTACTTC
>TRBJ1-1|TRBV29-1|.|.
CSAWAGDRSTEAFF
TGCAGCGCATGGGCGGGGGATAGGAGCACTGAAGCTTTCTTT
>TRBJ1-5|TRBV6-5|.|.
CASSRDSPGHQPQHF
TGTGCCAGCAGTAGAGACAGTCCCGGGCATCAGCCCCAGCATTTT
>TRBJ1-2|TRBV6-4|few|.
CASTPDFRRYTF
TGTGCCAGCACTCCGGACTTCAGGCGCTACACCTTC
>TRBJ2-6|TRBV30|.|.
CAWSGGSGANVLTF
TGTGCCTGGAGTGGAGGCTCTGGGGCCAACGTCCTGACTTTC
>TRBJ1-4|TRBV15|.|.
CATSPYAGVIATNEKLFF
TGTGCCACCAGCCCTTATGCGGGGGTGATTGCAACTAATGAAAAACTGTTTTTT
>TRBJ2-1|TRBV10-1|.|TRBD2
CASSAHSGRVGEQFF
TGCGCCAGCAGCGCGCACAGCGGGAGGGTAGGAGAGCAGTTCTTC
>TRBJ1-2|TRBV6-5|.|TRBD1
CASSYSTGANYGYTF
TGTGCCAGCAGTTACTCGACAGGGGCTAACTATGGCTACACCTTC
>TRBJ1-1|TRBV7-3|.|.
CASSLTTSTEAFF
TGTGCCAGCAGCTTAACTACCAGCACTGAAGCTTTCTTT
>TRBJ1-2|TRBV10-3|.|.
CAISDQGGFGGYTF
TGTGCCATCAGTGACCAGGGTGGGTTCGGTGGCTACACCTTC
>TRBJ2-3|TRBV5-1|.|TRBD2
CASSLVLRGAVGSDTQYF
TGCGCCAGCAGCTTGGTTTTGCGGGGGGCGGTTGGGTCAGATACGCAGTATTTT
>TRBJ2-3|TRBV28|.|TRBD2
CASRLPRPSGTDTQYF
TGTGCCAGCAGGTTACCCAGGCCTAGCGGGACAGATACGCAGTATTTT
>TRBJ2-1|TRBV6-5|.|TRBD2
CASSWSLAEFNEQFF
TGTGCCAGCAGTTGGTCTCTAGCGGAGTTCAATGAGCAGTTCTTC
>TRBJ1-2|TRBV27|once|.
CASSLAGISGGYTF
TGTGCCAGCAGTTTAGCGGGGATCTCGGGCGGCTACACCTTC
>TRBJ2-3|TRBV2|.|TRBD1
CASSERRDRGPDTQYF
TGTGCCAGCAGCGAACGCCGGGACAGGGGGCCAGATACGCAGTATTTT
>TRBJ1-1|TRBV6-5|.|TRBD1
CASSQGQFEAFF
TGTGCCAGCAGCCAGGGACAGTTTGAAGCTTTCTTT
>TRBJ1-5|TRBV28|.|.
CASRARNQPQHF
TGTGCCAGCAGGGCGAGGAATCAGCCCCAGCATTTT
>TRBJ2-5|TRBV4-1|.|.
CASSQERGWETQYF
TGCGCCAGCAGCCAAGAAAGGGGTTGGGAGACCCAGTACTTC
>TRBJ1-6|TRBV11-3|.|TRBD1
CASSPPGQGWTPLHF
TGTGCCAGCAGCCCCCCGGGACAGGGGTGGACACCCCTCCACTTT
>TRBJ2-7|TRBV9|once|.
CASSVALADNYEQYF
TGTGCCAGCAGCGTAGCTTTGGCAGATAACTACGAGCAGTACTTC
>TRBJ1-5|TRBV5-1|.|.
CASSLGGQVDQPQHF
TGCGCCAGCAGCTTGGGAGGGCAGGTGGATCAGCCCCAGCATTTT
>TRBJ2-6|TRBV28|.|.
CASSLYGLSSGANVLTF
TGTGCCAGCAGTTTATATGGACTCAGCTCTGGGGCCAACGTCCTGACTTTC
>TRBJ2-1|TRBV11-3|.|.
CASSRIANGDEQFF
TGTGCCAGCAGCCGAATCGCAAACGGGGATGAGCAGTTCTTC
>TRBJ1-2|TRBV28|.|.
CASRLGPVNYGYTF
TGTGCCAGTCGGCTGGGGCCGGTTAACTATGGCTACACCTTC
>TRBJ2-5|TRBV7-9|few|.
CASRDTQEIGETQYF
TGTGCCAGCAGAGATACACAGGAAATTGGGGAGACCCAGTACTTC
>TRBJ1-1|TRBV30|.|TRBD1
CAWIVQGVHTEAFF
TGTGCCTGGATAGTACAGGGGGTACACACTGAAGCTTTCTTT
>TRBJ2-5|TRBV11-1|once|TRBD2
CASSLAAGAGVTQYF
TGTGCCAGCAGCTTAGCAGCGGGGGCCGGGGTGACCCAGTACTTC
>TRBJ1-2|TRBV19|once|.
CATGTPGNYGYTF
TGTGCCACAGGGACACCGGGCAACTATGGCTACACCTTC
>TRBJ2-1|TRBV28|.|TRBD2
CASKASGRYEQFF
TGTGCCAGCAAGGCTAGCGGGAGGTACGAGCAGTTCTTC
>TRBJ2-1|TRBV27|.|TRBD2
CASSSISSGRALREFF
TGTGCCAGCAGTTCGATATCTAGCGGGAGGGCCTTGAGGGAGTTCTTC
>TRBJ1-4|TRBV5-1|.|.
CASSLGRVVGEKLFF
TGCGCCAGCAGCTTGGGCAGGGTCGTTGGTGAAAAACTGTTTTTT
>TRBJ2-7|TRBV4-2|.|TRBD2
CASSPGTSGDSYEQYF
TGTGCCAGCAGCCCCGGGACTAGCGGGGACTCCTACGAGCAGTACTTC
>TRBJ2-7|TRBV28|.|TRBD1
CASREQGRRTYEQYF
TGTGCCAGCAGGGAACAGGGGCGCCGCACCTACGAGCAGTACTTC
>TRBJ2-7|TRBV30|.|.
CAWSPTRTAEQYF
TGTGCCTGGAGTCCGACCAGGACTGCCGAGCAGTACTTC
>TRBJ2-1|TRBV18|once|.
CASSPPRESSYNEQFF
TGTGCCAGCTCACCACCGAGGGAGAGCTCCTACAATGAGCAGTTCTTC
>TRBJ2-2|TRBV11-3|.|.
CASIRHSANTGELFF
TGTGCCAGCATCCGACACTCCGCGAACACCGGGGAGCTGTTTTTT
>TRBJ1-1|TRBV2|.|.
CASRREEAPNTEAFF
TGTGCCAGCCGACGGGAGGAGGCACCGAACACTGAAGCTTTCTTT
>TRBJ1-1|TRBV5-1|.|TRBD1
CASSYPQGVAFF
TGCGCCAGCAGTTACCCCCAGGGGGTTGCTTTCTTT
>TRBJ2-1|TRBV19|.|TRBD2
CASRIRSGTSVGQQNNEQFF
TGTGCCAGTAGGATAAGATCCGGGACTAGCGTAGGTCAACAAAACAATGAGCAGTTCTTC
>TRBJ1-1|TRBV11-2|once|.
CASSLSPGEPEAFF
TGTGCCAGCAGCTTAAGTCCCGGGGAGCCTGAAGCTTTCTTT
>TRBJ1-1|TRBV11-2|.|TRBD1
CASSLVARGPRVSEAFF
TGTGCCAGCAGCTTAGTGGCCAGGGGGCCGCGTGTCTCTGAAGCTTTCTTT
>TRBJ2-5|TRBV4-2|.|.
CASSSPGGEETQYF
TGTGCCAGCAGCTCCCCGGGCGGGGAAGAGACCCAGTACTTC
>TRBJ2-5|TRBV19|once|TRBD2
CASSITAGGPWVETQYF
TGTGCCAGTAGTATAACGGCGGGAGGGCCGTGGGTGGAGACCCAGTACTTC
>TRBJ1-2|TRBV7-8|.|.
CASSLVGDRGYTF
TGTGCCAGCAGCTTAGTCGGGGATCGTGGCTACACCTTC
>TRBJ2-1|TRBV6-1|.|TRBD1
CASSEPGQGGNEQFF
TGTGCCAGCAGTGAGCCGGGACAGGGCGGCAATGAGCAGTTCTTC
>TRBJ2-7|TRBV7-2|.|TRBD2
CASSFSGSLSYEQYF
TGTGCCAGCAGCTTTAGCGGGTCCCTCTCCTACGAGCAGTACTTC
>TRBJ2-1|TRBV2|.|.
CASIEGEAWHEQFF
TGTGCCAGCATTGAGGGAGAAGCTTGGCATGAGCAGTTCTTC